Described below is a single TCR beta chain sequence and its context. There is no known antigen for this receptor. It has no much larger one-base neighbor in the sample; base qualities were not kept. This entry comes from a study of cytomegalovirus exposure and HLA in healthy donors (dated by TCRdb to 2015 to 2018). Turning to the overall study: According to an earlier analysis of several hundred of the donors, about 190 million T cells yielded over 100 million unique TCR beta sequences and around 300 Gb of sequence data. Among roughly 400 genotyped donors of the cohort, an average of roughly 230,000 unique TCR beta nucleotide sequences was sequenced per donor, of which about 19% were non-productive. High-throughput TCR immunosequencing, statistical association of individual TCRs with disease status, and machine learning were combined to predict cytomegalovirus infection status. Donor age, sex, ethnicity and CMV serostatus were collected together with the repertoire data. In a later analysis, previously published TCR beta repertoires from 550 to 750 donors were re-analyzed and high-resolution HLA genotyping was added so that TCR occurrence patterns could be studied. Every discovery cohort repertoire had been produced on one sequencing platform. An earlier analysis of 500 to 650 of the donors applied high-throughput TCR beta sequencing to assess whether each TCR beta V gene segment acted as functional or pseudogenic. Both class I and class II loci were covered by HLA typing, at four-digit resolution. Along with the roughly 710-subject first cohort, a separate validation cohort of 120 different subjects was used. The study used immunosequencing to profile the T cell repertoires of several hundred subjects and linked those repertoires to cytomegalovirus serostatus. About 310 gigabases of sequencing data and approximately 93 million unique TCR sequences were included in an early release covering about 600 HLA-typed donors. Of the roughly 400 genotyped donors, roughly 85% fell in the genetic ancestry cluster associated with self-reported Caucasian donors. The later analysis used no new phenotypic data to find candidate immune exposures, relying instead on TCR beta sequences and their occurrence across donors. The study aimed to test whether cataloging public T cell receptors could reveal signatures of past pathogen exposure. Four to six DR-DQ haplotypes were handled as single units for association and clustering, since linkage in the cohort was strong. Typing coverage differed by locus: A, B, C, DRB1 and DQB1 were typed in about 629-640 donors, DQA1 in approximately 520, DPA1 in around 600, and DPB1 in roughly 450. A later genetic analysis took genome-wide SNP genotypes for about 65% of the 666 donors and used that subset as a discovery cohort. Study-wide findings and limitations: In a later genetic analysis, a missense DCLRE1C variant was associated with V-gene and J-gene trimming of TCR beta chains, and the association was replicated in an independent cohort. A later analysis found that TCR association rates varied across HLA loci, with DRB1 alleles showing the most associated TCRs and HLA-C alleles the fewest. A later genetic analysis reported fewer N-insertions in productive TCRs among donors in an Asian-associated ancestry cluster than the roughly 700-donor mean. Because counts were too low, about 15 rarely observed V segments, including chromosome 9 orphons, were left out of the earlier analysis of roughly 600 of the donors. Because the 87-base-pair reads could not distinguish some IMGT-functional V segments, including TRBV6-2 and TRBV6-3, those segments were excluded. A group of highly shared sequence variants was considered likely to be a technical artifact of the sequencing pipeline. Linkage disequilibrium might explain the correlated functional status among segregating V segments, but an unknown experimental factor could not be ruled out. A later analysis reported that several top co-occurrence clusters appeared linked to parvovirus B19, influenza, CMV and Epstein-Barr virus. The study gave a list of some 150 TCR beta chains associated with cytomegalovirus. The authors suggested that the approach could potentially be generalized to other disease states and immunological phenotypes. Because some donors lacked HLA typing at each locus, the association tests relied only on the typed subset. Presence/absence analyses assumed roughly uniform sequencing depth across donors, an assumption that may not hold. Most TCR sequences were observed very rarely across donors, whereas some public TCRs were present in many individuals. Immune exposure information for the cohort was limited to CMV serostatus. Specific HLA alleles were associated with 15,000 to 20,000 TCR beta sequences at a false discovery rate of 0.05 in a later analysis. In both the original and validation cohorts, the classifier was reported to diagnose cytomegalovirus status with high specificity and sensitivity. A later analysis found that most CMV-associated TCR beta chains appeared HLA-restricted, with HLA associations seemingly driven largely by CMV exposure. A further reported finding was that TCR beta sequences accurately predicted the HLA-A and HLA-B alleles for most subjects in the first cohort. In this cohort, only TCR beta chains were sequenced, and detectable features were limited by the absence of alpha or paired-chain data. Compared with equally common non-associated chains, HLA-associated TCR beta chains in a later analysis were more clonally expanded and had lower generation probabilities. In vitro tests confirmed that a few of the cytomegalovirus-associated TCR beta chains recognize cytomegalovirus antigens. In an earlier analysis of 587 of the donors, most TCR beta V segments appeared in productive rearrangements about 87% or about 30% of the time, broadly matching IMGT annotations. When HLA alleles, especially DR and DQ, strongly co-occurred, attributing TCR associations to individual alleles was difficult.

Receptor amplification or capture employed the immunoSEQ multiplex PCR assay. For the multiplex PCR, a mixture combining 60 forward primers for TCR Vbeta segments and 13 reverse primers for TCR Jbeta segments was used. Amplification of the CDR3 region of rearranged TCR beta genes was performed with a multiplex PCR assay on genomic DNA. Amplified TCR beta libraries were sequenced as 87-base-pair reads on the Illumina HiSeq System. The published analysis was carried out like this. In a later analysis, tens of millions of unique TCR beta chains were counted across the 666 repertoires, and about 9.9 million of these chains were shared by at least two donors. Raw reads were error-corrected and collapsed into unique sequences with a nearest-neighbor algorithm that merged closely related sequences to remove PCR and sequencing errors. To assign V, D and J gene segments, CDR3 sequences were aligned to IMGT reference sequences. For a sequence to be retained, a match of at least six nucleotides to both a V gene segment and a J gene segment was required. A rearrangement was called productive if the CDR3 had no stop codons and remained in frame with V and J, and every other rearrangement was called non-productive. CDR3 was defined by IMGT convention, running from the second conserved V-encoded cysteine to the conserved J-encoded phenylalanine. In an earlier analysis of around 570 of the donors, sequences lacking an unambiguous match to a single V gene segment were excluded. An earlier analysis of approximately 590 of the donors called V segments functional above 56.7% productive rearrangements and segregating when the between-donor standard deviation exceeded 5%. A statistical classification framework was built for diagnosing cytomegalovirus status from the catalog of TCR beta chain sequences. In a later analysis, V and J genes were assigned by comparing TCR nucleotide sequences against IMGT/GENE-DB human TR gene sequences. In a later analysis, CDR3 sequences and most-parsimonious VDJ recombination scenarios were assigned using the TCRdist pipeline. A later analysis defined each TCR beta chain by its CDR3 amino acid sequence plus V-gene family, and excluded reads lacking a unique V-gene family. As a way to deal with suspected cross-contamination and a sequencing artifact, a later analysis dropped 450 to 600 nucleotide sequences that were highly shared and had low generation probability. A later analysis calculated a clonal expansion index for each public chain from normalized within-repertoire ranks of inferred template counts. In a later analysis, generation probabilities were computed using a VDJ recombination model fitted to out-of-frame rearrangements, and the results were checked against IGoR. In a later analysis, hypergeometric tests were used to score TCR-TCR, TCR-HLA and TCR-CMV co-occurrence, with a repertoire-size bias correction applied to TCR pairs. False discovery rates were estimated in a later analysis by permuting HLA or CMV assignments 20 times. A later analysis grouped co-occurring TCRs with DBSCAN, adding TCRdist sequence similarity when clustering within HLA-allele-positive subsets. Repertoires with fewer than 30,000 or more than 120,000 public chains were left out of co-occurrence clustering, as were five repertoires with anomalous nucleotide sharing. In TCRdb, the immuneACCESS table is reduced to in-frame sequences with V and J assigned. These tables do not hold every clone; where another copy was compared, an unresolved V gene accounts for under half, and the others remain unexplained. V, J and clone size are those of that table, while D and trimming were read from the DNA. In all, the sample holds 130,000 or so clones, and roughly 84% of those were seen once. 2.5% to 3% of the sample rests with the top ten.

Taken from the germline V gene, the CDR1 and CDR2 loops are SGHDT and YYEEEE. Deletion took 2 bases off V and 2 bases off J, with a span of 11 bases between the germline ends. The CDR3 spans 16 residues, from the cysteine through the phenylalanine. Only the CDR3 part of the read is kept: 48 bases, read in frame from the first base. The cohort comprised hundreds of healthy bone marrow donors. At the time of sampling, all cohort members were nominally healthy, though unrecorded immune exposures were likely present. The donor tested CMV seropositive, placing the donor among the 310 or so seropositive members of the cohort. A peripheral blood sample was collected from each donor, and TCR beta sequencing was performed on peripheral blood mononuclear cells. Genomic DNA was extracted from the blood cell samples with the Qiagen DNeasy Blood Extraction Kit.

The chain couples TRBV5-6 to TRBJ2-6; the D gene remains uncertain. What was sequenced was PBMCs. The sequence was collected from a woman aged 18 to 35 in good health and CMV-seropositive. The CDR3 sequence is CASSFEYEAGANVLTF. At the DNA level, the sequence is TGTGCCAGCAGCTTCGAGTACGAGGCTGGGGCCAACGTCCTGACTTTC. The CDR3, completed at both ends by the reference TRBV5-6 and TRBJ2-6 genes, gives the full variable domain DAGVTQSPTHLIKTRGQQVTLRCSPKSGHDTVSWYQQALGQGPQFIFQYYEEEERQRGNFPDRFSGHQFPNYSSELNVNALLLGDSALYLCASSFEYEAGANVLTFGAGSRLTVL.